This TCR beta chain was profiled in a study of long-term antiretroviral therapy in people with HIV. Study observations and caveats: Drawn between about 2004 and 2017, the blood was possibly obtained under older ART regimens. Dominating the repertoire at all time points were the clones that expanded before ART.

Between the trimmed V and J ends, which lost 4 bases and 2 bases, there was a span of 9 bases. This CDR3 is built from 13 residues. Germline V gene lookup returns CDR1 SGHTS and CDR2 YDEGEE. The libraries were made with immunoSEQ v3.0 at survey level. Assay: immunoSEQ multiplex PCR; the TCRdb copy retains only in-frame clones and omits some. This table holds around 30,000 clones, around 93% found once. Details on this clone: Antigen specificity is unknown.

Post-ART PBMC samples numbered at least two per donor, and pre-ART ones at least one. People in the study who had HIV all got their treatment in the United States. This chain connects TRBV5-8 to TRBJ1-1; D remains ambiguous. The receptor was isolated from a man aged 50 or older with HIV. The sequenced sample was unsorted PBMCs, obtained about 7.2 years after starting antiretroviral therapy. The CDR3 nucleotides are TGTGCCAGCAGCGTGGCGGGCAACACTGAAGCTTTCTTT. Translated: CASSVAGNTEAFF. Variable domain in full (rest from reference TRBV5-8 and TRBJ1-1): EAGVTQSPTHLIKTRGQQATLRCSPISGHTSVYWYQQALGLGLQFLLWYDEGEERNRGNFPPRFSGRQFPNYSSELNVNALELEDSALYLCASSVAGNTEAFFGQGTRLTVV.